The clone carrying this T cell receptor beta chain was seen only a few times. The V gene's germline CDR1 is SGHTA and CDR2 FQGTGA. The CDR3 runs 13 residues. Between the trimmed V and J ends, which lost 0 bases and 9 bases, there was a span of 9 bases. The data originate from a study of identical twins. Healthy Caucasians were all of the donors. A universal primer site came from template switching; cDNA carried unique molecular identifiers. TCRdb processed the 5' RACE reads anew with MiXCR; each CDR3 protein has one entry. The data show some 560,000 distinct CDR3 sequences, 9% to 10% seen once. The same data also contributed to another study, on yellow fever vaccine responses in identical twins.

The chain links TRBV7-3 to TRBJ1-5; the D is unclear. This TCR was recovered from a woman aged 18 to 35 in good health. Sequenced: PBMCs. CDR3 sequence (DNA): TGTGCCAGCAGCTTAACCGGCGGAGCGCCCCAGCATTTT. Amino acid sequence: CASSLTGGAPQHF. Filled out from reference TRBV7-3 and TRBJ1-5, the complete variable domain reads GAGVSQTPSNKVTEKGKYVELRCDPISGHTALYWYRQSLGQGPEFLIYFQGTGAADDSGLPNDRFFAVRPEGSVSTLKIQRTERGDSAVYLCASSLTGGAPQHFGDGTRLSIL.